The sequence of this T cell receptor (beta chain) was determined in a study of breast tumors, draining lymph nodes, adjacent tissues. Study results and limitations: Data only fit, rather than demonstrated, lymph node origin of most tumor T cells. Most tumor T cells seemingly derive from lymph node, then expand in tumor.

Samples came from axillary lymph nodes draining the breast cancer. For this clonotype: The antigen is unknown. The junction differs from germline at one of its ends, possibly a read error.

TCRdb passed the multiplex PCR reads through MiXCR, listing each CDR3 protein once. The sample carries about 180,000 distinct CDR3 sequences, around 33% recorded once. The material sequenced was axillary lymph node tissue. This clonotype was obtained from a female donor with breast cancer. Some clones in this sample may be carry-over from other donors' samples.

CDR3 region: CASSVDRGYGCTF. Here the CDR3 DNA reads TGTGCCAGCAGCGTTGACAGGGGCTATGGCTGCACCTTC. The chain carries TRBV7-2 and TRBJ1-2, with 8 bases lining up with TRBD1. Germline V gene data show CDR1 as SGHTA and CDR2 as FQGNSA. This CDR3 is 13 amino acids long.